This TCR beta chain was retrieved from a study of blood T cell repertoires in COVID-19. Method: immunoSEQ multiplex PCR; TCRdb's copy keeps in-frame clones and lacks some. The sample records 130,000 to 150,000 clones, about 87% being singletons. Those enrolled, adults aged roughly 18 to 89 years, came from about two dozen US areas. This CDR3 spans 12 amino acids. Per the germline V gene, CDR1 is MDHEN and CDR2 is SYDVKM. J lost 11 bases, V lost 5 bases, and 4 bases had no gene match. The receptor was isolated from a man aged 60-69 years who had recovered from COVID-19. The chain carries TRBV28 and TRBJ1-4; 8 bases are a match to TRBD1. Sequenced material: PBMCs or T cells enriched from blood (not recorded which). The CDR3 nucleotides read TGTGCCAGCAGTCGAAACAGGGGGAAACTGTTTTTT. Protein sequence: CASSRNRGKLFF. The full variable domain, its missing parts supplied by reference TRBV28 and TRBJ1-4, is DVKVTQSSRYLVKRTGEKVFLECVQDMDHENMFWYRQDPGLGLRLIYFSYDVKMKEKGDIPEGYSVSREKKERFSLILESASTNQTSMYLCASSRNRGKLFFGSGTQLSVL.